The text below deals with one TCR beta chain. The CDR3 has 17 residues. The V gene's germline CDR1 is LNHDA and CDR2 SQIVND (reference sequence). The trim removed 8 bases at V and 1 base at J, leaving 13 bases unmatched. Assay used: immunoSEQ multiplex PCR; TCRdb lists only in-frame clones, some missing. The repertoire holds 350,000 to 400,000 clones, with approximately 87% as singletons. These data originate in a study of blood T cell repertoires in COVID-19. The overall study: Sources were T cells, B-cell-depleted T cells, or PBMCs; the material itself was cDNA or gDNA.

Sequencing was performed on PBMCs or T cells enriched from blood (not recorded which). The sequence came from a young woman with acute COVID-19. This chain links TRBV19 with TRBJ1-5, with TRBD1 matching 8 bases. CDR3 in DNA: TGTGCCAGTCGACAGGGACAGGACCTTGACAGCAATCAGCCCCAGCATTTT. Its translation is CASRQGQDLDSNQPQHF.